These 15 T cell receptor beta chains were all obtained from the same sample, sequenced in a study of cytomegalovirus exposure and HLA in healthy donors. PCR involved 60 Vbeta and 13 Jbeta primers. Produced via immunoSEQ multiplex PCR; TCRdb's table is partial and in-frame only. The top ten clones hold about 1.8% of a sample with 120,000 or so clones, 81% of them seen once. Material: PBMCs. The receptors shown here come from a man aged 18 to 30 in good health and CMV-seronegative.

This chain connects TRBV12-2 to TRBJ1-1; TRBD1, the D gene given by the table, was not confirmed from the DNA. TRBV12-2 is a documented pseudogene. CDR3 size: 16 residues. CDR3 region: CASRLALGHRNTEAFF. The CDR3 nucleotides are TGTGCAAGTCGCTTAGCGCTGGGACACAGGAACACTGAAGCTTTCTTT.

The chain links TRBV5-4 to TRBJ2-7; D gene unclear. The CDR3 has 14 residues. CDR1 is SGHNT, CDR2 YYREEE, per germline (reference sequence). Trimming cost V 1 base and J 0 bases, with 8 bases left between them. Here the CDR3 reads CASSLNGYSYEQYF. As DNA, the CDR3 is TGTGCCAGCAGCTTGAACGGTTACTCCTACGAGCAGTACTTC.

J is TRBJ2-1 and V is TRBV6-1; TRBD2 matches at 12 bases. CDR3 size: 15 residues. Losses at the gene ends were 7 bases for V and 7 bases for J; bases not matched to a gene: 8. Germline assignment: CDR1 MNHNS and CDR2 SASEGT. The CDR3 region is CASISSGGARNEQFF. The CDR3 region has the DNA TGTGCCAGCATCTCTAGCGGGGGGGCCCGTAATGAGCAGTTCTTC.

This rearrangement joins TRBV18 to TRBJ1-2; D ambiguous. This CDR3 has 14 amino acids. Germline lookup yields CDR1 KGHSH and CDR2 LQKENI. With 0 bases removed from V and 7 bases from J, the gap between germline ends came to 12 bases. CDR3: CASSPPSLKFGYTF. In nucleotides, the CDR3 is TGTGCCAGCTCACCACCGAGTCTAAAGTTTGGCTACACCTTC.

The chain couples TRBV19 to TRBJ1-2, with D unresolved. CDR1 and CDR2 from the germline V gene are LNHDA and SQIVND (reference sequence). The V gene lost 4 bases and the J gene lost 4 bases, with 10 bases spanning the gap. The CDR3 has 13 residues. The CDR3 DNA follows: TGTGCCAGTAGTACGGGGTCAACCTATGGCTACACCTTC. Translation gives CASSTGSTYGYTF.

The chain is built from TRBV6-5 and TRBJ1-2; 9 nucleotides align to TRBD1. Trimming at V came to 5 bases and at J to 4 bases, leaving 5 bases not matched to a gene. CDR3 length: 14 amino acids. Per germline, CDR1 MNHEY and CDR2 SVGAGI. CDR3 sequence: CASSNDRGGYGYTF. CDR3 DNA: TGTGCCAGCAGTAACGACAGGGGGGGCTATGGCTACACCTTC.

The V and J genes are TRBV19 and TRBJ1-5; no clear D gene. The V gene lost 1 base and the J gene lost 0 bases, with 10 bases spanning the gap. The CDR3 has 16 amino acids. Germline CDR1 reads LNHDA; CDR2 reads SQIVND (reference sequence). This chain's CDR3 is CASSIAHSYSNQPQHF. In DNA, the CDR3 is TGTGCCAGTAGTATAGCCCACAGTTATAGCAATCAGCCCCAGCATTTT.

The chain combines TRBV6-6 with TRBJ2-3, with D possibly matching TRBD1 (5 bases). This CDR3 region has 16 residues. Per the germline V gene, CDR1 is MNHNY and CDR2 is SVGAGI (reference sequence). Trimming left V 2 bases short and J 4 bases short, with 16 bases between. The CDR3 region is CASSYLVQGSPDTQYF. CDR3 sequence (DNA): TGTGCCAGCAGTTACCTTGTGCAGGGTAGCCCAGATACGCAGTATTTT.

The chain carries TRBV29-1 and TRBJ1-2, with unresolved D. This CDR3 comprises 14 residues. The V gene's germline CDR1 is SQVTM and CDR2 ANQGSEA. V was trimmed by 7 bases and J by 6 bases, leaving 21 bases between them. CDR3 sequence: CSAEEYRVGDGYTF. As DNA, the CDR3 is TGCAGCGCCGAAGAATACCGGGTTGGTGATGGCTACACCTTC.

The chain combines TRBV7-2 with TRBJ1-4; no clear D. Trimming pared 1 base from V and 10 bases from J, leaving 16 bases between. Germline-derived CDR1 and CDR2 are SGHTA and FQGNSA. The CDR3 consists of 15 residues. CDR3 sequence: CASSLDRRERVKLFF. CDR3 nucleotide sequence: TGTGCCAGCAGCTTAGACCGAAGGGAGAGGGTAAAACTGTTTTTT.

The chain joins TRBV6-5 to TRBJ1-1, with TRBD1 matching 8 bases. This CDR3 contains 15 residues. The J segment lost 2 bases and the V segment lost 2 bases, leaving 4 bases of the junction unmatched. Germline CDR1 MNHEY, CDR2 SVGAGI. This chain's CDR3 is CASSYDRGQNTEAFF. CDR3 nucleotides: TGTGCCAGCAGTTACGACAGGGGCCAAAACACTGAAGCTTTCTTT.

This clone has just a few counts. V usage is TRBV5-1 and J usage is TRBJ2-3; D call uncertain. Trimming left V 4 bases short and J 0 bases short, with 6 bases between. The CDR3 is 13 amino acids. CDR1 and CDR2 from the germline V gene are SGHRS and YFSETQ. The DNA for the CDR3 is TGCGCCAGCAGCGCGGAAAGCACAGATACGCAGTATTTT. As protein: CASSAESTDTQYF.

The chain uses TRBV5-1 and TRBJ2-5; D unresolved. In germline, CDR1 is SGHRS, CDR2 YFSETQ. The CDR3 runs 12 residues. Trimming pared 0 bases from V and 5 bases from J, leaving 5 bases between. DNA for the CDR3: TGCGCCAGCAGCTTGGTCGGTGAGACCCAGTACTTC. Residues: CASSLVGETQYF.

The chain uses TRBV9 and TRBJ2-2; 7 bases line up with TRBD2. The CDR3 totals 16 residues. CDR1 and CDR2 from the germline V gene are SGDLS and YYNGEE. V was clipped by 4 bases and J by 2 bases; unmatched bases: 8. Here the CDR3 reads CASSPTTGGNTGELFF. CDR3 DNA: TGTGCCAGCAGCCCGACGACGGGGGGTAACACCGGGGAGCTGTTTTTT.

As regards this clone: The junction differs from germline at one of its ends, possibly a read error. The rearrangement links TRBV11-3 to TRBJ1-5; D gene uncertain. The CDR3 is 19 residues long. The germline gives CDR1 SGHNT, CDR2 YENEEA. The CDR3 sequence: CAGSPRIGSPLYSNQPQHF. CDR3 nucleotides: TGTGCCGGCAGCCCGAGGATAGGCTCACCCCTTTATAGCAATCAGCCCCAGCATTTT. Using reference TRBV11-3 and TRBJ1-5 for the parts outside the CDR3, the full variable domain is EAGVVQSPRYKIIEKKQPVAFWCNPISGHNTLYWYLQNLGQGPELLIRYENEEAVDDSQLPKDRFSAERLKGVDSTLKIQPAELGDSAVYLCAGSPRIGSPLYSNQPQHFGDGTRLSIL.